This T cell receptor beta chain was documented in a study of T cell repertoires in cytomegalovirus infection (dated by TCRdb to the late 2010s). Regarding the complete study: Because public TCR beta signatures pointed to carriage of CMV infection together with the matching HLA type, the HLA type of each donor mattered for the analysis.

This sample was sequenced with an Illumina HiSeq 1500. The public sequencing data were trimmed at Q25 with fastp and processed into clonotypes with MiXCR by TCRdb, which kept only in-frame beta chains. Entries are consolidated by CDR3 protein sequence, retaining the most common genes and DNA. The sample has almost 550,000 distinct CDR3 sequences on record, 16% of them singletons. The ten most abundant clones make up more than 20% of the sample. About this clonotype itself: No antigen is known for it. The record has no base qualities; no much larger clone is one base away.

Overall study results and their limits: Cumulative frequency of public TCR beta family members discriminated carriers of CMV infection plus the relevant HLA type in this cohort and an independent approximately 340-donor cohort. In the ex vivo response, HLA-C-restricted CMV-specific TCR beta clonotypes were dominant, and in two of eight donors the single most frequent clonotype came from this HLA-C-restricted group.

Sequencing input: CD8+ T cells from PBMCs. This clonotype was obtained from a human donor in good health (CMV status not recorded). Some clones in this sample may be carry-over from other donors' samples.

The CDR3: CASSLAGSERGRDTQYF. The sequenced DNA is TGTGCCAGCAGTTTAGCGGGCTCGGAGCGGGGGAGGGATACGCAGTATTTT. This chain is built from TRBV12-3 or TRBV12-4 and TRBJ2-3; a stretch of 8 junction bases matches TRBD2. V is cut back by 0 bases and J by 6 bases, with 11 bases in the junction unmatched. The CDR3 starts with the cysteine, ends with the phenylalanine, and has 17 residues. The read is trimmed to its CDR3 DNA, 51 bases read in frame from base 1.